The 11 T cell receptor beta chains below were found in one sample sequenced in a study of cytomegalovirus exposure and HLA in healthy donors. PCR amplification relied on 60 Vbeta primers (plus 13 Jbeta primers). Repertoires were generated with immunoSEQ multiplex PCR, while TCRdb's copy carries only in-frame clones and drops some. The sample gives 150,000 or so clones, over 60% of which show up once; almost 6.5% is in the top ten. The sample was PBMCs. These receptors all come from a middle-aged man in good health and CMV-seropositive.

The V gene is TRBV21-1, the J gene TRBJ2-7; the table calls TRBD1, which could not be checked here. TRBV21-1 is a pseudogene. The CDR3 runs 15 residues. The CDR3: CASSKELGRGEEQYF. In DNA, the CDR3 is TGTGCCAGCAGCAAAGAGTTGGGCAGGGGTGAAGAGCAGTACTTC.

The rearrangement links TRBV14 to TRBJ2-6; a possible D gene is TRBD1 (6 bases). V was clipped by 0 bases and J by 0 bases, with 15 bases between them. The CDR3 is 19 residues long. CDR1 and CDR2 (germline): SGHDN, FVKESK. The CDR3, as DNA: TGTGCCAGCAGCCAAGAACCCACAGGGCGACTCTCTGGGGCCAACGTCCTGACTTTC. Amino acids: CASSQEPTGRLSGANVLTF. The whole variable domain, filled in from reference TRBV14 and TRBJ2-6, reads EAGVTQFPSHSVIEKGQTVTLRCDPISGHDNLYWYRRVMGKEIKFLLHFVKESKQDESGMPNNRFLAERTGGTYSTLKVQPAELEDSGVYFCASSQEPTGRLSGANVLTFGAGSRLTVL.

The V call is TRBV5-4, the J call TRBJ2-3; 7 bases are shared with TRBD1. Per germline, CDR1 SGHNT and CDR2 YYREEE (reference sequence). V trimming: 4 bases; J trimming: 2 bases; junction bases outside the gene matches: 10. This CDR3 region has 16 residues. The CDR3 region is CASSIPTGAPTDTQYF. CDR3 nucleotides: TGTGCCAGCAGCATCCCTACAGGGGCCCCCACAGATACGCAGTATTTT.

This clone was seen only a few times. This chain joins TRBV30 and TRBJ2-3; D is unresolved. The CDR3 is 13 residues long. Trimming pared 2 bases from V and 2 bases from J, leaving 8 bases between. Germline V CDR1 and CDR2: GTSNPN, SVGIG (reference sequence). CDR3 protein: CAWSRSYTDTQYF. DNA of the CDR3: TGTGCCTGGAGTCGGAGCTACACAGATACGCAGTATTTT.

This chain uses TRBV7-2 with TRBJ1-6; D is possibly TRBD1 (6 bases). V lost 5 bases, J lost 9 bases, and 17 bases lay in between. CDR3 size: 15 residues. The germline V gene has CDR1 SGHTA and CDR2 FQGNSA. Here the CDR3 reads CASSPLRGLGSPLHF. The CDR3 bases are TGTGCCAGCAGCCCCCTCAGGGGCTTGGGTTCACCCCTCCACTTT.

The CDR3 DNA reads as TGTGCCAGCAGTTTCCGGGGGGCCCAAGGAGGCTACACCTTC. Amino acids: CASSFRGAQGGYTF. The rearrangement joins TRBV28 to TRBJ1-2; D is possibly TRBD1 (6 bases). Germline CDR1 reads MDHEN; CDR2 reads SYDVKM. V was clipped by 3 bases and J by 8 bases, with 16 bases between them. The CDR3 contains 14 residues.

The V gene is TRBV6-1, the J gene TRBJ2-1; 10 bases agree with TRBD2. Germline CDR1 is MNHNS and CDR2 is SASEGT. Unmatched junction bases numbered 3, after V lost 5 bases and J lost 2 bases. This CDR3 contains 15 residues. As DNA, the CDR3 is TGTGCCAGCAGTAAGCGGGAGGGCCCCTACAATGAGCAGTTCTTC. Protein product: CASSKREGPYNEQFF.

The V call is TRBV2, the J call TRBJ1-4; TRBD1 matches at 7 bases. Germline CDR1 SNHLY, CDR2 FYNNEI. This CDR3 contains 15 residues. V shed 1 base, J shed 7 bases, and the junction held 6 bases outside the gene matches. Here the CDR3 DNA reads TGTGCCAGCAGTGAAGATAGGGGGCAGGCTGAAAAACTGTTTTTT. Translating gives CASSEDRGQAEKLFF.

This chain uses TRBV10-3 with TRBJ2-2; 11 bases agree with TRBD2. Germline V lookup: CDR1 ENHRY, CDR2 SYGVKD. There are 17 residues in the CDR3. V shed 10 bases and J 8 bases; nucleotides not matched to a gene: 18. In DNA form, the CDR3 reads TGTGCCACCCGGTATGAAAATAGCGGGAGGGCCGCGGGGGAGCTGTTTTTT. Translating gives CATRYENSGRAAGELFF.

This clone was counted once. Here the CDR3 DNA reads TGTGCCAGCAGCAGGGTCCGGAGCACTGAAGCTTTCTTT. Translation gives CASSRVRSTEAFF. The chain uses TRBV27 and TRBJ1-1; D may be TRBD1 (5 bases). Germline loops: CDR1 MNHEY, CDR2 SMNVEV (reference sequence). V dropped 6 bases and J dropped 4 bases, with 12 bases sitting between them. This CDR3 has 13 amino acids.

This clone was recorded a few times. The rearrangement uses TRBV30 and TRBJ2-5; D is perhaps TRBD2 (5 bases). Trimming removed 4 bases from V and 4 bases from J, with 22 bases in between. The CDR3 length is 16 residues. The germline V gene encodes CDR1 GTSNPN and CDR2 SVGIG (reference sequence). The CDR3 nucleotides are TGTGCCTGGATCCGGCCAGGAACACGGGGTGGAGAGACCCAGTACTTC. Translated, it gives CAWIRPGTRGGETQYF.